This entry lists 7 T cell receptor beta chains sequenced from one sample in a study of blood T cell repertoires in COVID-19. Clones were read by immunoSEQ multiplex PCR, and TCRdb kept only the in-frame ones, dropping some. The sample includes fewer than 200,000 clones, about 78% of them seen just once. The material sequenced was peripheral blood. The source of these receptors is a woman aged 45-59 years with active or convalescent COVID-19.

The CDR3 sequence is CASREGRAPYEQYF. Here the CDR3 DNA reads TGTGCCAGCAGGGAGGGGCGGGCTCCCTACGAGCAGTACTTC. The chain couples TRBV27 to TRBJ2-7, with TRBD2 as a possible D gene (6 bases). This CDR3 contains 14 residues. The V and J ends lost 6 bases and 2 bases respectively, with 14 bases between them. Germline V lookup: CDR1 MNHEY, CDR2 SMNVEV (reference sequence).

This clone was observed a single time. The chain links TRBV6-2 or TRBV6-3 to TRBJ1-5, with D possibly being TRBD1 (6 bases). Deletions cut 0 bases from V and 6 bases from J, with 15 bases between. Looked up from germline, CDR1 is MNHEY and CDR2 is SVGEGT. CDR3 length equals 16 residues. The CDR3 spells CASSYSGIQGSQPQHF. CDR3 DNA: TGTGCCAGCAGTTACTCGGGAATACAGGGTTCTCAGCCCCAGCATTTT.

This chain links TRBV7-8 with TRBJ1-5; D possibly corresponds to TRBD1 (5 bases). The CDR3 runs to 13 residues. Germline V gene lookup returns CDR1 SGHVS and CDR2 FQNEAQ. V was trimmed by 5 bases and J by 5 bases, leaving 10 bases between them. CDR3 coding DNA: TGTGCCAGCAGCCGGACATCCTATCAGCCCCAGCATTTT. Protein: CASSRTSYQPQHF.

This clone was detected once. Other DNA sequences in the same sample also yield this CDR3. The chain uses TRBV7-2 and TRBJ2-1; possible D gene TRBD2, 5 bases. Germline V CDR1 and CDR2: SGHTA, FQGNSA. The length of the CDR3 is 15 residues. Deletions cut 1 base from V and 1 base from J, with 8 bases between. CDR3 nucleotides: TGTGCCAGCAGCTTAGACCGGGGATCCTACAATGAGCAGTTCTTC. This translates into CASSLDRGSYNEQFF.

The V call is TRBV7-2, the J call TRBJ1-6; D not certain. The ends were cut back, 0 bases at V and 6 bases at J, with 9 bases in the middle. The CDR3 extends over 15 amino acids. Germline CDR1 and CDR2: SGHTA and FQGNSA. The CDR3 sequence: CASSLAGPPNSPLHF. CDR3 DNA sequence: TGTGCCAGCAGCTTAGCGGGCCCCCCTAATTCACCCCTCCACTTT.

The rearrangement joins TRBV30 to TRBJ1-4, with a possible D match to TRBD1 (6 bases). Trimming stripped 2 bases from V and 0 bases from J, with 22 bases between. CDR1 is GTSNPN and CDR2 is SVGIG in the germline V gene (reference sequence). CDR3 size: 19 residues. The CDR3 spells CAWSNRWGQSFATNEKLFF. CDR3 DNA: TGTGCCTGGAGTAATCGGTGGGGGCAGAGTTTTGCAACTAATGAAAAACTGTTTTTT. The whole variable domain, remainder taken from reference TRBV30 and TRBJ1-4, is SQTIHQWPATLVQPVGSPLSLECTVEGTSNPNLYWYRQAAGRGLQLLFYSVGIGQISSEVPQNLSASRPQDRQFILSSKKLLLSDSGFYLCAWSNRWGQSFATNEKLFFGSGTQLSVL.

V is TRBV29-1 and J is TRBJ2-7, with 10 bases matching TRBD1. Germline CDR1 reads SQVTM; CDR2 reads ANQGSEA. With V trimmed by 6 bases and J by 4 bases, 9 bases remained unmatched. This CDR3 contains 14 residues. This chain's CDR3 is CSVQARTGGYEQYF. CDR3 DNA: TGCAGCGTGCAAGCCCGGACAGGGGGGTACGAGCAGTACTTC.